Described below is a single T cell receptor (beta chain) sequence and its context. Produced via immunoSEQ multiplex PCR; TCRdb's table is partial and in-frame only. The sample holds about 75,000 clones, approximately 88% seen once. The data are from a study of T cell changes during pregnancy in multiple sclerosis. Germline trimming cut 1 base from V and 0 bases from J; bases unmatched to any gene: 7. Germline V gene data show CDR1 as MDHEN and CDR2 as SYDVKM. This CDR3 has 18 residues. The sequence came from a female donor in good health, enrolled as a control in a pregnancy study. The sequencing here drew on peripheral blood, taken in the first trimester of pregnancy. The chain carries TRBV28 and TRBJ2-5, with TRBD2 identical over 11 bases. CDR3 nucleotide sequence: TGTGCCAGCAGTTTATCGGGTAGCGGGAGGGCTCACCAAGAGACCCAGTACTTC. Translation gives CASSLSGSGRAHQETQYF.